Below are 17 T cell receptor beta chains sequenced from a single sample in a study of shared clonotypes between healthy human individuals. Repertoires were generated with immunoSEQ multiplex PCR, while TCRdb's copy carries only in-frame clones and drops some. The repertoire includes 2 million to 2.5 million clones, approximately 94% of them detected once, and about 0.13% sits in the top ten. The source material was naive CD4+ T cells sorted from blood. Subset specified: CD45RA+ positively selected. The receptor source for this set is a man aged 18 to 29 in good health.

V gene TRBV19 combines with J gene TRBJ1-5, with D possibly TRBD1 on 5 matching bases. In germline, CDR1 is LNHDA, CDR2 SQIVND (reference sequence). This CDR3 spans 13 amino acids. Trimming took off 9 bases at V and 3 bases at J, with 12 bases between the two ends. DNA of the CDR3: TGTGCCAGCGACAACAGGAACAATCAGCCCCAGCATTTT. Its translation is CASDNRNNQPQHF.

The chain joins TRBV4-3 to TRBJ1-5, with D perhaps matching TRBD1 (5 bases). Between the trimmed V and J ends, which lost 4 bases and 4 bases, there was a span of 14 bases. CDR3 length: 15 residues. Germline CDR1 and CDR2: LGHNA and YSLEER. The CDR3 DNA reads TGCGCCAGCAGCCCAGGCGGGGGAAGTAATCAGCCCCAGCATTTT. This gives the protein CASSPGGGSNQPQHF.

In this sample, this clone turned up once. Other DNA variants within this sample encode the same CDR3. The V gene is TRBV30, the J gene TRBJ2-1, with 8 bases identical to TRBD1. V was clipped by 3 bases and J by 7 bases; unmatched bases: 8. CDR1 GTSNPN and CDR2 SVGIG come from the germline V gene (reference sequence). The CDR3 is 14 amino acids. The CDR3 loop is CAWSVRTGWNEQFF. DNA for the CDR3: TGTGCCTGGAGCGTCAGGACAGGGTGGAATGAGCAGTTCTTC.

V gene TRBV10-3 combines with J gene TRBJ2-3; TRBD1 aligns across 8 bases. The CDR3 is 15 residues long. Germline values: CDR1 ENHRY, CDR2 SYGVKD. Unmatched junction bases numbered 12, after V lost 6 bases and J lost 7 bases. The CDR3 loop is CAIRTGDGLPNTQYF. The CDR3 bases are TGTGCCATCAGGACAGGGGACGGACTACCTAATACGCAGTATTTT.

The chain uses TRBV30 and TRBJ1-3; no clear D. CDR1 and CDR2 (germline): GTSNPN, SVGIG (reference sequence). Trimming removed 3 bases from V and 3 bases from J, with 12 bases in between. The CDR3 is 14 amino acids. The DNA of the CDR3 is TGTGCCTGGAGCGAACAGATCCTTGGAAACACCATATATTTT. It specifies CAWSEQILGNTIYF.

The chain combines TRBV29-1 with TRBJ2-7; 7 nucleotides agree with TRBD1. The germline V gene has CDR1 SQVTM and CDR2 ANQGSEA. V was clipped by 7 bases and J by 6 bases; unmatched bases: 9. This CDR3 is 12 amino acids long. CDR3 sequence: CSGGQEWGEQYF. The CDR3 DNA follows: TGCAGCGGTGGACAGGAATGGGGCGAGCAGTACTTC.

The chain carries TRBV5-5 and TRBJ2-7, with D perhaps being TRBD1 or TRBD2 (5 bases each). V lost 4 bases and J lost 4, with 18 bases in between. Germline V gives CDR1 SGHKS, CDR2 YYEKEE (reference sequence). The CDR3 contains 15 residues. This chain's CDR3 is CASSLGTKQGYEQYF. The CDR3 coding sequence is TGTGCCAGCAGCCTCGGGACCAAACAAGGGTACGAGCAGTACTTC.

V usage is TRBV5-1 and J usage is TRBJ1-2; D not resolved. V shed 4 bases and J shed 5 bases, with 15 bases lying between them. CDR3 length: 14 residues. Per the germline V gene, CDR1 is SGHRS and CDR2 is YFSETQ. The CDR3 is CASSAGILRYGYTF. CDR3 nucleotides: TGCGCCAGCAGCGCGGGGATTTTACGGTATGGCTACACCTTC.

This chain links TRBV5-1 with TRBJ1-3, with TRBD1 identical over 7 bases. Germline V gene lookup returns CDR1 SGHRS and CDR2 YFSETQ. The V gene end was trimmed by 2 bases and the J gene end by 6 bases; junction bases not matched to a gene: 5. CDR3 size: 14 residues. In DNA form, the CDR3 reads TGCGCCAGCAGCTTAGATACAGGGGAAAACACCATATATTTT. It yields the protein CASSLDTGENTIYF.

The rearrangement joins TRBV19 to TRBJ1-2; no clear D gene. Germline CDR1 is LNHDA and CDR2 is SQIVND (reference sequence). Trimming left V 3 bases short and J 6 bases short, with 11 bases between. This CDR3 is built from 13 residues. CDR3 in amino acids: CASSMQYDHGYTF. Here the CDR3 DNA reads TGTGCCAGTAGTATGCAATATGACCATGGCTACACCTTC.

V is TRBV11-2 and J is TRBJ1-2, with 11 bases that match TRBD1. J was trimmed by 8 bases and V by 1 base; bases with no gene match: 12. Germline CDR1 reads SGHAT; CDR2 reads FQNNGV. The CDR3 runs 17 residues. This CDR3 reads CASSLGIPGTGGRGYTF. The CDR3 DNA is TGTGCCAGCAGCTTAGGAATTCCGGGGACAGGGGGTAGGGGCTACACCTTC.

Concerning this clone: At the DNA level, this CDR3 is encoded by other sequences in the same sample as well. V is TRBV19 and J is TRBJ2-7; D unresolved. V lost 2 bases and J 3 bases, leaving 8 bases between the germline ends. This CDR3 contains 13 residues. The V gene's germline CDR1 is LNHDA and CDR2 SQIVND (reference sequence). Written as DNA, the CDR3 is TGTGCCAGTAGTATAAAGGGAAGCTACGAGCAGTACTTC. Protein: CASSIKGSYEQYF.

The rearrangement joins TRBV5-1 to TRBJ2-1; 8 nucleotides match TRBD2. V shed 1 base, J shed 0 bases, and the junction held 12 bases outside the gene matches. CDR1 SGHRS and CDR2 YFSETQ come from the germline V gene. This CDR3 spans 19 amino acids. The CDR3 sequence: CASSLRSGTSPSSYNEQFF. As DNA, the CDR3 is TGCGCCAGCAGCTTGCGTTCCGGGACTAGTCCCAGCTCCTACAATGAGCAGTTCTTC.

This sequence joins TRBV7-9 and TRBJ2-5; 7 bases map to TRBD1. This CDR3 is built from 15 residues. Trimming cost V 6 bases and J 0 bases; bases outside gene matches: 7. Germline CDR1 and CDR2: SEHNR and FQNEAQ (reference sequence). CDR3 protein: CASSRQGTHQETQYF. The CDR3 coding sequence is TGTGCCAGCAGTAGACAGGGTACCCACCAAGAGACCCAGTACTTC.

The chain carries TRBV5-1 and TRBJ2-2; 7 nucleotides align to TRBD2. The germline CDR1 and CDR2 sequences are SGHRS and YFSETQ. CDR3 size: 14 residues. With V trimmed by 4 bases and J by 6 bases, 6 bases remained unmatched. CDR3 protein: CASSPSGGPGELFF. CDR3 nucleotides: TGCGCCAGCAGCCCCTCGGGAGGTCCCGGGGAGCTGTTTTTT. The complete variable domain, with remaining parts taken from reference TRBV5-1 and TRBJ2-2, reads KAGVTQTPRYLIKTRGQQVTLSCSPISGHRSVSWYQQTPGQGLQFLFEYFSETQRNKGNFPGRFSGRQFSNSRSEMNVSTLELGDSALYLCASSPSGGPGELFFGEGSRLTVL.

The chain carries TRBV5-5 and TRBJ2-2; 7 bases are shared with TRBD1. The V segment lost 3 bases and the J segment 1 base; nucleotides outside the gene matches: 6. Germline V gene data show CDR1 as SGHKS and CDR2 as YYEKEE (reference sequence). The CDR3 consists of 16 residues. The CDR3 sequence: CASSWDNRGNTGELFF. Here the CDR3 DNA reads TGTGCCAGCAGCTGGGATAACAGGGGGAACACCGGGGAGCTGTTTTTT.

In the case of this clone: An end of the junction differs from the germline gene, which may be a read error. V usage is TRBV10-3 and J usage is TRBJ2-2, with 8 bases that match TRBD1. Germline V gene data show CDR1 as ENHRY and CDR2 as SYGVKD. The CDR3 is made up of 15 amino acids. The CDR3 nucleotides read TGTGCCATCAGACCCCAGGGGGCGAAGACCGGGGAGCTGTTTTTT. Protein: CAIRPQGAKTGELFF.